Detailed here is one TCR beta chain. No antigen is known for it. The CDR3 has 11 amino acids. From germline, CDR1 is SNHLY and CDR2 FYNNEI. This sample stems from a study of Graves' ophthalmopathy and Graves' hyperthyroidism. Study findings and constraints: The 13-signature model separated ophthalmopathy from stable hyperthyroidism at 85% to 90% sensitivity and around 81% specificity. With a specificity of roughly 72% and a sensitivity of around 70%, the model predicted ophthalmopathy progression. Blood also carried most expanded thyroid clonotypes exceeding 0.001 frequency.

Amplified TCR beta CDR3 regions were obtained using RNA transcripts as template. Amplification began with first-round RT-PCR using HTBI primers, then second-round multiplex PCR was performed. TCRdb re-derived calls from the multiplex PCR reads in MiXCR, one entry per CDR3 protein. The sample contains 260,000 or so distinct CDR3 sequences, less than 55% of which appear only once. The chain joins TRBV2 to TRBJ2-7; TRBD2 is a possible D gene (6 bases). The J call is doubtful: the DNA matches TRBJ2-1 better. This clonotype was sampled from an adult man with Graves' ophthalmopathy. Sequencing was carried out using peripheral blood. CDR3 region: CASSLEGQQFF. The CDR3 DNA reads TGTGCCAGCAGTTTGGAGGGCCAGCAGTTCTTC.